These 15 T cell receptor beta chains originate from one sample sequenced in a study of shared clonotypes between healthy human individuals. The assay was immunoSEQ multiplex PCR, and TCRdb's table has in-frame clones only and misses some. The sample gives around 2.1 million clones, approximately 96% of which show up once; 0.1% to 0.15% is in the top ten. Input material: naive CD4+ T cells sorted from blood. The subset: CD45RA+ positively selected. The source is a man younger than 35 in good health.

The rearrangement uses TRBV6-1 and TRBJ2-5; possibly TRBD1 for D (5 bases). V gave up 1 base and J gave up 6 bases, with 18 bases separating them. The CDR3 contains 16 residues. CDR1 and CDR2 (germline): MNHNS, SASEGT. The CDR3, as DNA: TGTGCCAGCAGTGAAGGGGTGGACACCTGGCAAAAGACCCAGTACTTC. Amino acid sequence: CASSEGVDTWQKTQYF.

For the CDR3, the DNA is TGTGCCAGCTCACCGGCCCGGGGGGCGGAATCCTACAATGAGCAGTTCTTC. Its protein product is CASSPARGAESYNEQFF. This chain links TRBV18 with TRBJ2-1, with a possible D match to TRBD2 (7 bases). Per germline, CDR1 KGHSH and CDR2 LQKENI. The germline V and J ends were trimmed by 3 bases and 1 base, with 16 bases remaining between them. CDR3 length equals 17 residues.

The chain couples TRBV29-1 to TRBJ1-2; D unresolved. The CDR3 contains 13 residues. The V end lost 2 bases, the J end lost 2 bases, and 9 bases lay between the germline ends. The germline V gene has CDR1 SQVTM and CDR2 ANQGSEA. CDR3 sequence: CSVERAGNYGYTF. DNA for the CDR3: TGCAGCGTTGAAAGGGCAGGAAACTATGGCTACACCTTC.

This clone showed up just a few times. The V call is TRBV4-1, the J call TRBJ1-1, with 7 positions matching TRBD1. The junction had 6 bases not matched to a gene; V was cut back by 3 bases and J by 2 bases. Per the germline V gene, CDR1 is MGHRA and CDR2 is YSYEKL. The CDR3 extends over 15 amino acids. The DNA of the CDR3 is TGCGCCAGCAGCCATCCCGACAGGGACAACACTGAAGCTTTCTTT. It is translated as CASSHPDRDNTEAFF.

The V gene is TRBV2, the J gene TRBJ2-2, with D possibly being TRBD1 (5 bases). The V end lost 2 bases, the J end lost 5 bases, and 12 bases lay between the germline ends. CDR1 and CDR2 (germline): SNHLY, FYNNEI. The CDR3 runs 15 residues. The CDR3 protein is CASSELRVKTGELFF. The CDR3 bases are TGTGCCAGCAGTGAACTCAGGGTTAAAACCGGGGAGCTGTTTTTT.

With respect to this clone: The same CDR3 arises from other DNA sequences in this sample as well. The rearrangement joins TRBV2 to TRBJ2-7; no clear D gene. Germline V gene sequence: CDR1 SNHLY, CDR2 FYNNEI. The CDR3 sequence is 12 residues long. Deletions cut 2 bases from V and 7 bases from J, with 9 bases between. The CDR3 spells CASSELGREQYF. CDR3 bases: TGTGCCAGCAGTGAACTGGGAAGGGAGCAGTACTTC.

This chain links TRBV28 with TRBJ1-4, with 8 bases that match TRBD1. The J segment lost 0 bases and the V segment lost 6 bases, leaving 9 bases of the junction unmatched. From germline, CDR1 is MDHEN and CDR2 SYDVKM. The CDR3 runs to 17 residues. The CDR3 DNA reads TGTGCCAGCAGCCGGACAGGGACCGCTGCAACTAATGAAAAACTGTTTTTT. Translated: CASSRTGTAATNEKLFF.

The chain links TRBV10-2 to TRBJ1-5, with a possible D match to TRBD1 (6 bases). CDR3 length equals 18 residues. Germline CDR1 WSHSY, CDR2 SAAADI. V lost 3 bases to trimming and J lost 0 bases, with 18 bases between them. The CDR3 DNA follows: TGCGCCAGCAGTGATAGCCAGGGGCGATGGTATAGCAATCAGCCCCAGCATTTT. This gives the protein CASSDSQGRWYSNQPQHF.

The V gene is TRBV5-6, the J gene TRBJ2-7, with TRBD1 matching 7 bases. This CDR3 is built from 14 residues. The J segment lost 4 bases and the V segment lost 3 bases, leaving 7 bases of the junction unmatched. CDR1 SGHDT and CDR2 YYEEEE come from the germline V gene. CDR3 bases: TGTGCCAGCAGCTCACAGGGGATACAATACGAGCAGTACTTC. Residues: CASSSQGIQYEQYF. The complete variable domain, with remaining parts taken from reference TRBV5-6 and TRBJ2-7, reads DAGVTQSPTHLIKTRGQQVTLRCSPKSGHDTVSWYQQALGQGPQFIFQYYEEEERQRGNFPDRFSGHQFPNYSSELNVNALLLGDSALYLCASSSQGIQYEQYFGPGTRLTVT.

CDR3 DNA sequence: TGCGCCAGCAGCCGCAAGGGAGAAGAGACCCAGTACTTC. Protein sequence: CASSRKGEETQYF. The chain carries TRBV10-1 and TRBJ2-5; tentative D call: TRBD2 (5 bases). The V gene lost 6 bases and the J gene lost 3 bases, with 11 bases spanning the gap. Germline values: CDR1 WNHNN, CDR2 SYGVQD (reference sequence). CDR3 length: 13 amino acids.

V is TRBV5-8 and J is TRBJ1-6; weak D call: TRBD1 (6 bases). The CDR3 is 15 amino acids. V was trimmed by 3 bases and J by 7 bases, leaving 14 bases between them. Germline V gene sequence: CDR1 SGHTS, CDR2 YDEGEE. The chain's CDR3 is CASSSGQSMNSPLHF. The DNA of the CDR3 is TGTGCCAGCAGCTCCGGACAGAGTATGAATTCACCCCTCCACTTT.

The CDR3 DNA is TGTGCCTGGATTAGCGGGAGCGCAGATACGCAGTATTTT. Residues: CAWISGSADTQYF. The rearrangement links TRBV30 to TRBJ2-3; the match to TRBD2 covers 9 bases. V shed 4 bases and J 4 bases; nucleotides not matched to a gene: 3. The germline V gene has CDR1 GTSNPN and CDR2 SVGIG (reference sequence). The CDR3 extends over 13 amino acids. The full variable domain, in which reference TRBV30 and TRBJ2-3 provide the parts outside the CDR3, is SQTIHQWPATLVQPVGSPLSLECTVEGTSNPNLYWYRQAAGRGLQLLFYSVGIGQISSEVPQNLSASRPQDRQFILSSKKLLLSDSGFYLCAWISGSADTQYFGPGTRLTVL.

This sequence joins TRBV27 and TRBJ1-1; no clear D. The CDR3 loop spans 15 amino acids. Germline values: CDR1 MNHEY, CDR2 SMNVEV (reference sequence). V shed 5 bases and J shed 1 base, with 14 bases lying between them. The CDR3 DNA reads TGTGCCAGCAGTCTTAGACCTTGGCCGAACACTGAAGCTTTCTTT. It encodes CASSLRPWPNTEAFF.

The J gene is TRBJ1-6, the V gene TRBV5-1; D possibly corresponds to TRBD1 (5 bases). Trimming cost V 0 bases and J 10 bases, with 14 bases left between them. The CDR3 contains 15 residues. The germline gives CDR1 SGHRS, CDR2 YFSETQ. CDR3 in DNA: TGCGCCAGCAGCTTGGAAGGGGCTCCTCAATCACCCCTCCACTTT. Amino acids: CASSLEGAPQSPLHF.

The gene calls are TRBV5-4 and TRBJ2-7, with 12 bases lining up with TRBD2. CDR3 length: 16 amino acids. J was trimmed by 5 bases and V by 4 bases; bases with no gene match: 10. Germline-derived CDR1 and CDR2 are SGHNT and YYREEE (reference sequence). CDR3 amino acids: CASSLKLAGGPHEQYF. The CDR3 region has the DNA TGTGCCAGCAGCCTAAAACTAGCGGGAGGTCCCCACGAGCAGTACTTC.